A single sample gave rise to the 30 T cell receptor beta chains below, sequenced in a study of blood T cell repertoires in COVID-19. The data were produced by immunoSEQ multiplex PCR, yet TCRdb's version contains in-frame clones alone and is incomplete. The sample gives 150,000 to 190,000 clones, roughly nine tenths of which show up once; 2% to 3% is in the top ten. The sequenced sample consisted of peripheral blood. Every receptor here comes from a woman in her 70s with acute or convalescent COVID-19.

A few counts support this clone. V gene TRBV7-8 combines with J gene TRBJ2-1, with 14 bases identical to TRBD2. The CDR3 runs 19 residues. Looked up from germline, CDR1 is SGHVS and CDR2 is FQNEAQ. Unmatched junction bases numbered 11, after V lost 5 bases and J lost 2 bases. CDR3 residues: CASSPGVKTSGGAYNEQFF. CDR3 in DNA: TGTGCCAGCAGCCCCGGGGTTAAGACTAGCGGGGGGGCCTACAATGAGCAGTTCTTC.

This chain uses TRBV23-1 with TRBJ1-2, with 7 bases lining up with TRBD1. TRBV23-1 qualifies as an ORF whose function is uncertain. The CDR3 spans 14 residues. V shed 4 bases and J 7 bases; nucleotides not matched to a gene: 9. The CDR3 loop is CASSRTGDSGGYTF. The CDR3 nucleotides are TGCGCCAGCAGTCGTACAGGGGATTCGGGTGGCTACACCTTC.

In nucleotides, the CDR3 is TGTGCCAGCAGCGTATGGGGGGGGCAAGAGACCCAGTACTTC. Translated, it gives CASSVWGGQETQYF. This sequence joins TRBV9 and TRBJ2-5; 7 bases agree with TRBD2. The CDR3 extends over 14 amino acids. V dropped 1 base and J dropped 2; count of bases not matched to a gene: 2. Germline CDR1 and CDR2: SGDLS and YYNGEE.

On this clone: The same CDR3 is also encoded by other DNA sequences in this sample. The chain couples TRBV24-1 to TRBJ2-5; no reliable D call. With 4 bases removed from V and 4 bases from J, the gap between germline ends came to 3 bases. This CDR3 spans 11 amino acids. The germline V gene encodes CDR1 KGHDR and CDR2 SFDVKD. The CDR3 spells CATSDLETQYF. DNA of the CDR3: TGTGCCACCAGTGACTTAGAGACCCAGTACTTC.

The chain joins TRBV5-1 to TRBJ1-1; 7 bases are a match to TRBD1. Germline V gives CDR1 SGHRS, CDR2 YFSETQ. The length of the CDR3 is 16 residues. V lost 2 bases, J lost 2 bases, and 9 bases stayed unmatched. CDR3 sequence reads: CASSFTGTAPNTEAFF. The CDR3 bases are TGCGCCAGCAGCTTCACCGGGACAGCACCTAACACTGAAGCTTTCTTT. The variable domain in full, completed from reference TRBV5-1 and TRBJ1-1, reads KAGVTQTPRYLIKTRGQQVTLSCSPISGHRSVSWYQQTPGQGLQFLFEYFSETQRNKGNFPGRFSGRQFSNSRSEMNVSTLELGDSALYLCASSFTGTAPNTEAFFGQGTRLTVV.

The chain uses TRBV9 and TRBJ2-7, with 10 bases aligning to TRBD2. The CDR3 has 16 residues. CDR1 and CDR2 from the germline V gene are SGDLS and YYNGEE. Trimming at V came to 0 bases and at J to 2 bases, leaving 5 bases not matched to a gene. CDR3 sequence (DNA): TGTGCCAGCAGCGTAGCTAGCGGGGGCGGACCCTACGAGCAGTACTTC. Its protein is CASSVASGGGPYEQYF.

V and J are TRBV20-1 and TRBJ1-2; TRBD1 might be the D (5 bases). The CDR3 is made up of 11 amino acids. CDR1 is DFQATT and CDR2 is SNEGSKA in the germline V gene (reference sequence). Trimming took 4 bases from V and 8 from J, leaving 11 bases between them. The CDR3 is CSATQGRGYTF. CDR3 DNA: TGCAGTGCTACCCAGGGTAGAGGCTACACCTTC.

This chain links TRBV5-1 with TRBJ2-1, with 13 bases aligning to TRBD2. The ends lost 2 bases at V and 8 bases at J; junction bases unmatched: 10. Germline loops: CDR1 SGHRS, CDR2 YFSETQ. The CDR3 covers 17 residues. CDR3 loop: CASSLPELAGGPYEQFF. As DNA, the CDR3 is TGCGCCAGCAGCTTACCTGAACTAGCGGGGGGGCCGTATGAGCAGTTCTTC.

The chain combines TRBV2 with TRBJ1-1; 7 nucleotides align to TRBD1. The trim removed 7 bases at V and 1 base at J, leaving 6 bases unmatched. Per the germline V gene, CDR1 is SNHLY and CDR2 is FYNNEI. The length of the CDR3 is 14 residues. In DNA, the CDR3 is TGTGCCAGCACCAGACAGGGCACGAACACTGAAGCTTTCTTT. As protein: CASTRQGTNTEAFF.

The chain employs TRBV4-1 and TRBJ2-3, with TRBD2 matching over 11 bases. The CDR3 spans 15 residues. Trimming removed 1 base from V and 5 bases from J; junction bases left unmatched: 2. CDR1 is MGHRA and CDR2 is YSYEKL in the germline V gene. The CDR3 DNA reads TGCGCCAGCAGCCAAGGACTAGCGGGGATAGATACGCAGTATTTT. Protein sequence: CASSQGLAGIDTQYF.

The V gene is TRBV4-2, the J gene TRBJ2-7; TRBD1 matches at 9 bases. CDR1 is LGHNA and CDR2 is YNFKEQ in the germline V gene. The CDR3 has 17 amino acids. V shed 3 bases, J shed 3 bases, and the junction held 12 bases outside the gene matches. This chain's CDR3 is CASSQGGSGTGYYEQYF. The CDR3 DNA is TGTGCCAGCAGCCAGGGGGGGTCCGGGACAGGGTACTACGAGCAGTACTTC.

This chain uses TRBV11-1 with TRBJ2-5, with 12 bases fitting TRBD2. Germline CDR1 is SGHAT and CDR2 is FQDESV (reference sequence). This CDR3 region has 15 residues. Unmatched junction bases numbered 1, after V lost 3 bases and J lost 2 bases. The DNA of the CDR3 is TGTGCCAGCAGCTTTCTAGCGGGGGGGCAAGAGACCCAGTACTTC. Translation: CASSFLAGGQETQYF.

The genes are TRBV19 and TRBJ2-2; a weak D match, TRBD1 (6 bases). Trimming cost V 11 bases and J 0 bases, with 19 bases left between them. Germline CDR1 is LNHDA and CDR2 is SQIVND (reference sequence). The CDR3 loop spans 16 amino acids. The CDR3 region has the DNA TGTGCCTCGGAGCGGATAGGGACAACGAACACCGGGGAGCTGTTTTTT. Its protein is CASERIGTTNTGELFF.

This clone was recorded at least ten times. J is TRBJ1-1 and V is TRBV3-1 (or the pseudogene TRBV3-2); D is unresolved. This CDR3 is built from 16 residues. V gave up 0 bases and J gave up 0 bases, with 11 bases separating them. The germline V gene has CDR1 LGHDT and CDR2 YNNKEL (reference sequence). DNA of the CDR3: TGTGCCAGCAGCCAAGAAAGAGGCAGAATGAACACTGAAGCTTTCTTT. Translation gives CASSQERGRMNTEAFF.

This chain joins TRBV5-1 and TRBJ2-3, with 7 nucleotides matching TRBD2. Germline V gene data show CDR1 as SGHRS and CDR2 as YFSETQ. This CDR3 spans 16 amino acids. J was trimmed by 4 bases and V by 4 bases; bases with no gene match: 12. The CDR3 sequence: CASSQSWKAGADTQYF. The CDR3 bases are TGCGCCAGCAGCCAATCGTGGAAGGCGGGGGCAGATACGCAGTATTTT.

This chain links TRBV7-9 with TRBJ2-7; the D gene is possibly TRBD2 (6 bases). The CDR3 is 18 amino acids. Trimming pared 3 bases from V and 5 bases from J, leaving 26 bases between. CDR1 SEHNR and CDR2 FQNEAQ come from the germline V gene (reference sequence). CDR3 protein: CASSFTPISGTGENEQYF. CDR3 DNA sequence: TGTGCCAGCAGCTTTACACCCATCTCCGGGACGGGAGAGAACGAGCAGTACTTC.

The gene calls are TRBV5-6 and TRBJ1-1; D remains unclear. Trimming took 1 base from V and 1 from J, leaving 17 bases between them. The germline gives CDR1 SGHDT, CDR2 YYEEEE. The CDR3 has 17 amino acids. For the CDR3, the DNA is TGTGCCAGCAGCTTGATCACGGAGGGTCCTGCGAACACTGAAGCTTTCTTT. Its protein is CASSLITEGPANTEAFF.

This chain connects TRBV7-2 to TRBJ2-7; D is possibly TRBD1 (7 bases). V shed 3 bases and J shed 4 bases, with 13 bases lying between them. The CDR3 covers 14 residues. Germline V lookup: CDR1 SGHTA, CDR2 FQGNSA. The DNA for the CDR3 is TGTGCCAGCAGCTTGGAGGGGGCGAAGTACGAGCAGTACTTC. Its translation is CASSLEGAKYEQYF. Full variable domain (missing parts from reference TRBV7-2 and TRBJ2-7): GAGVSQSPSNKVTEKGKDVELRCDPISGHTALYWYRQSLGQGLEFLIYFQGNSAPDKSGLPSDRFSAERTGGSVSTLTIQRTQQEDSAVYLCASSLEGAKYEQYFGPGTRLTVT.

This clone has just one count. CDR3 loop: CASSLLGLGHQETQYF. The CDR3 DNA sequence: TGTGCCAGCAGCTTGCTCGGCTTGGGGCACCAAGAGACCCAGTACTTC. This chain links TRBV5-4 with TRBJ2-5; TRBD1 is a possible D gene (5 bases). The germline CDR1 and CDR2 sequences are SGHNT and YYREEE (reference sequence). The V and J ends lost 1 base and 0 bases respectively, with 13 bases between them. The CDR3 length is 16 residues.

V gene TRBV7-9 combines with J gene TRBJ1-1; TRBD1 matches 7 bases. Trimming removed 5 bases from V and 6 bases from J; junction bases left unmatched: 15. CDR1 is SEHNR, CDR2 FQNEAQ, per germline (reference sequence). The length of the CDR3 is 16 residues. The CDR3 loop is CASSPRGVGGSSEAFF. DNA of the CDR3: TGTGCCAGCAGCCCCAGGGGTGTAGGGGGCAGCTCTGAAGCTTTCTTT.

The rearrangement uses TRBV19 and TRBJ1-1, with D perhaps matching TRBD1 (5 bases). The CDR3 is made up of 16 amino acids. Trimming removed 5 bases at V and 3 bases at J, with 19 bases between. Germline values: CDR1 LNHDA, CDR2 SQIVND (reference sequence). CDR3 loop: CASSPWQGGVDTEAFF. The CDR3 DNA sequence: TGTGCCAGTAGTCCCTGGCAGGGAGGGGTGGACACTGAAGCTTTCTTT. Complete variable domain (other parts from reference TRBV19 and TRBJ1-1): DGGITQSPKYLFRKEGQNVTLSCEQNLNHDAMYWYRQDPGQGLRLIYYSQIVNDFQKGDIAEGYSVSREKKESFPLTVTSAQKNPTAFYLCASSPWQGGVDTEAFFGQGTRLTVV.

This chain joins TRBV6-5 and TRBJ2-7, with no clear D. There are 13 residues in the CDR3. V shed 2 bases and J shed 7 bases, with 12 bases lying between them. Germline V lookup: CDR1 MNHEY, CDR2 SVGAGI. The DNA of the CDR3 is TGTGCCAGCAGTTACCCCTCGAGCTTAGAGCAGTACTTC. Encoded protein: CASSYPSSLEQYF.

V usage is TRBV4-1 and J usage is TRBJ1-6; 10 nucleotides match TRBD1. V trimming: 6 bases; J trimming: 1 base; junction bases outside the gene matches: 12. This CDR3 is 19 amino acids long. Germline V lookup: CDR1 MGHRA, CDR2 YSYEKL. The CDR3 nucleotides are TGCGCCAGCAGTCACTCCTACGACAGGGGGCGATCCTATAATTCACCCCTCCACTTT. This gives the protein CASSHSYDRGRSYNSPLHF.

The CDR3 coding sequence is TGCGCCAGCAGGGAGACTAGCGTAAACACCGGGGAGCTGTTTTTT. Amino acids: CASRETSVNTGELFF. The chain carries TRBV5-1 and TRBJ2-2, with 8 bases fitting TRBD2. This CDR3 has 15 amino acids. Losses at the gene ends were 5 bases for V and 2 bases for J; bases not matched to a gene: 5. Germline CDR1 is SGHRS and CDR2 is YFSETQ. The full variable domain, in which reference TRBV5-1 and TRBJ2-2 provide the parts outside the CDR3, is KAGVTQTPRYLIKTRGQQVTLSCSPISGHRSVSWYQQTPGQGLQFLFEYFSETQRNKGNFPGRFSGRQFSNSRSEMNVSTLELGDSALYLCASRETSVNTGELFFGEGSRLTVL.

This chain joins TRBV6-1 and TRBJ1-3; 7 bases align to TRBD1. CDR1 is MNHNS and CDR2 is SASEGT in the germline V gene. After removal of 4 bases from V and 0 bases from J, the junction contained 9 bases not matched to a gene. The CDR3 extends over 17 amino acids. CDR3 sequence: CASSVSGQTDSGNTIYF. The CDR3 bases are TGTGCCAGCAGTGTCTCGGGACAGACCGACTCTGGAAACACCATATATTTT.

The chain carries TRBV7-9 and TRBJ1-1, with D hard to call. Germline V gene data show CDR1 as SEHNR and CDR2 as FQNEAQ (reference sequence). V lost 3 bases and J 5 bases, leaving 13 bases between the germline ends. This CDR3 is 14 amino acids long. The CDR3 bases are TGTGCCAGCAGCTTTGAAGGAGTTAGAACTGAAGCTTTCTTT. Protein product: CASSFEGVRTEAFF.

The V gene is TRBV7-9, the J gene TRBJ2-1; D unclear. This CDR3 contains 15 residues. Between the trimmed V and J ends, which lost 5 bases and 2 bases, there was a span of 13 bases. Germline loops: CDR1 SEHNR, CDR2 FQNEAQ (reference sequence). The CDR3 is CASSPHSQAYNEQFF. The DNA for the CDR3 is TGTGCCAGCAGCCCCCACAGTCAAGCCTACAATGAGCAGTTCTTC.

The chain recombines TRBV7-9 with TRBJ1-2, with TRBD1 identical over 9 bases. The CDR3 has 16 amino acids. Germline CDR1 is SEHNR and CDR2 is FQNEAQ (reference sequence). The J segment lost 6 bases and the V segment lost 1 base, leaving 9 bases of the junction unmatched. CDR3 DNA sequence: TGTGCCAGCAGCTTAGGCCATGGGACAGGGAAAAATGGCTACACCTTC. It specifies CASSLGHGTGKNGYTF.

The V and J genes are TRBV2 and TRBJ1-1; D remains unclear. Germline V lookup: CDR1 SNHLY, CDR2 FYNNEI. Trimming took off 7 bases at V and 1 base at J, with 10 bases between the two ends. This CDR3 region has 13 residues. In DNA form, the CDR3 reads TGTGCCAGCAATATGAGAGCGAACACTGAAGCTTTCTTT. It yields the protein CASNMRANTEAFF. Based on the CDR3 plus reference TRBV2 and TRBJ1-1, the full variable domain is EPEVTQTPSHQVTQMGQEVILRCVPISNHLYFYWYRQILGQKVEFLVSFYNNEISEKSEIFDDQFSVERPDGSNFTLKIRSTKLEDSAMYFCASNMRANTEAFFGQGTRLTVV.

This chain uses TRBV2 with TRBJ2-1, with no clear D. Germline-derived CDR1 and CDR2 are SNHLY and FYNNEI. This CDR3 has 12 amino acids. The germline V and J ends were trimmed by 5 bases and 6 bases, with 8 bases remaining between them. The CDR3 nucleotides read TGTGCCAGCAGTTCGGTAGTCAATGAGCAGTTCTTC. Translating it yields CASSSVVNEQFF. The full variable domain, completed using reference TRBV2 and TRBJ2-1, is EPEVTQTPSHQVTQMGQEVILRCVPISNHLYFYWYRQILGQKVEFLVSFYNNEISEKSEIFDDQFSVERPDGSNFTLKIRSTKLEDSAMYFCASSSVVNEQFFGPGTRLTVL.